The present entry profiles one TCR beta chain with its context. This entry comes from a study of T cell changes during pregnancy in multiple sclerosis. Libraries were prepared by immunoSEQ multiplex PCR; TCRdb keeps only in-frame clonotypes and omits some of them. The table has 60,000 to 75,000 clones, around 90% seen once; the top ten hold around 1.6%. The sample consisted of peripheral blood, taken after pregnancy. This clonotype was sampled from a female donor with multiple sclerosis, enrolled in a pregnancy study.

Written as DNA, the CDR3 is TGTGCCAGCAGCTTATACGGGAGAAACACCGGGGAGCTGTTTTTT. Amino acids: CASSLYGRNTGELFF. This sequence joins TRBV7-2 and TRBJ2-2; weak D call: TRBD2 (6 bases). The V gene lost 2 bases and the J gene lost 2 bases, with 9 bases spanning the gap. Germline values: CDR1 SGHTA, CDR2 FQGNSA. The length of the CDR3 is 15 residues. Supplemented by reference TRBV7-2 and TRBJ2-2, the full variable domain reads GAGVSQSPSNKVTEKGKDVELRCDPISGHTALYWYRQSLGQGLEFLIYFQGNSAPDKSGLPSDRFSAERTGGSVSTLTIQRTQQEDSAVYLCASSLYGRNTGELFFGEGSRLTVL.